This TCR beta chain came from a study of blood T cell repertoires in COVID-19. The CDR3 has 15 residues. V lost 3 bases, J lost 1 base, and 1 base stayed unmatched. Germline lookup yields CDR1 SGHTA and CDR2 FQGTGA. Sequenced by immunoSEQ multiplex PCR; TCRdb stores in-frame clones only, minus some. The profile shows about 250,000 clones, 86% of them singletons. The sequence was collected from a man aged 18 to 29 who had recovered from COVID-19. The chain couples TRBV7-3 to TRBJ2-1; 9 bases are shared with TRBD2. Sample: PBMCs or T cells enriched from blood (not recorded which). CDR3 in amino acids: CASSFLAGSYNEQFF. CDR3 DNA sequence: TGTGCCAGCAGCTTTCTAGCGGGGTCCTACAATGAGCAGTTCTTC. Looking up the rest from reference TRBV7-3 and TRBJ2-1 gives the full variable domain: GAGVSQTPSNKVTEKGKYVELRCDPISGHTALYWYRQSLGQGPEFLIYFQGTGAADDSGLPNDRFFAVRPEGSVSTLKIQRTERGDSAVYLCASSFLAGSYNEQFFGPGTRLTVL.